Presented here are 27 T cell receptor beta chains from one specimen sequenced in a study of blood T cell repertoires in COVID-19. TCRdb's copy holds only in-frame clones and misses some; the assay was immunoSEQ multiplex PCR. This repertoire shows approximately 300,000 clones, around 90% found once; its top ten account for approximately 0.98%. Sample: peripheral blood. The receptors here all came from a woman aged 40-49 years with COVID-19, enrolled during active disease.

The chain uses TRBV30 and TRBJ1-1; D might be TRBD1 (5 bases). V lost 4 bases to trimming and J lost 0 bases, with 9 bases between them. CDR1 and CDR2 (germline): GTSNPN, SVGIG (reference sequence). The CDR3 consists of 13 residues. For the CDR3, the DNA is TGTGCCTGGATGGGGCAGATGAACACTGAAGCTTTCTTT. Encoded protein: CAWMGQMNTEAFF.

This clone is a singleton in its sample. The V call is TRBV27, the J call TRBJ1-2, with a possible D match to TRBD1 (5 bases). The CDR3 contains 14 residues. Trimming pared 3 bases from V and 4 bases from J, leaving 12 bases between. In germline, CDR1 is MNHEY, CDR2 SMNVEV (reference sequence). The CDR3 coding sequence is TGTGCCAGCAGTTTTGCAGGGCTCCTCTATGGCTACACCTTC. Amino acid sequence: CASSFAGLLYGYTF.

CDR3 region: CASSQDVAPSYEQYF. The CDR3 nucleotides read TGTGCCAGCAGCCAAGATGTAGCTCCTTCCTACGAGCAGTACTTC. The chain has TRBV3-1 (or the pseudogene TRBV3-2) and TRBJ2-7; D unresolved. The V end was cut by 0 bases, the J end by 1 base, with 10 bases between. CDR3 length: 15 residues. From germline, CDR1 is LGHDT and CDR2 YNNKEL (reference sequence).

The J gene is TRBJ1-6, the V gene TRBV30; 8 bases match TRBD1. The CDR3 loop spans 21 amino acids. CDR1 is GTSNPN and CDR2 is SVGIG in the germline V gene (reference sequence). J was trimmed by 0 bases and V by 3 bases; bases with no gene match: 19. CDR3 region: CAWSDLPGQAFSGSYNSPLHF. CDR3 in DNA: TGTGCCTGGAGCGACCTTCCGGGACAGGCTTTCTCGGGCTCCTATAATTCACCCCTCCACTTT.

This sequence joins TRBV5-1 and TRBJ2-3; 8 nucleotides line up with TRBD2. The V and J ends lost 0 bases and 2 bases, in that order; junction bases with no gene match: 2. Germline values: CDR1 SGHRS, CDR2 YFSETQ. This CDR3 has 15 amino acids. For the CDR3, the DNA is TGCGCCAGCAGCTTGGCGCGGGGGGACACAGATACGCAGTATTTT. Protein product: CASSLARGDTDTQYF.

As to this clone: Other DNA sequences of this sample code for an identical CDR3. CDR3 loop: CASSPPGGRTEAFF. CDR3 nucleotides: TGTGCCAGCTCACCACCAGGGGGCCGGACTGAAGCTTTCTTT. The rearrangement links TRBV18 to TRBJ1-1, with 7 positions matching TRBD1. V lost 0 bases and J lost 5; bases outside the gene matches: 3. CDR1 and CDR2 from the germline V gene are KGHSH and LQKENI. The CDR3 has 14 residues.

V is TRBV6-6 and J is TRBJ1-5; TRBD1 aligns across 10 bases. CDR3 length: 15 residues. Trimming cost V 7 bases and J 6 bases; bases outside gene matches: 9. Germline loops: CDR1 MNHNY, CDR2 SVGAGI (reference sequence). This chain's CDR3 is CASTLDRGLSQPQHF. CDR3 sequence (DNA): TGTGCCAGCACACTAGACAGGGGGCTAAGTCAGCCCCAGCATTTT.

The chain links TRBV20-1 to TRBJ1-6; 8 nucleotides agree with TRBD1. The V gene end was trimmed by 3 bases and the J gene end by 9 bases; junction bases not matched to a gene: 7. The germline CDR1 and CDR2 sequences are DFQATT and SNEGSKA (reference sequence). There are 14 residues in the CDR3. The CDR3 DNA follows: TGCAGTGCTAGTAGGGGACAGGCGAGTTCACCCCTCCACTTT. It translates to CSASRGQASSPLHF.

The CDR3 coding sequence is TGTGCCAGTAGCTCGTTGGTGGGACAGTCCTCACCCCTCCACTTT. Translated, it gives CASSSLVGQSSPLHF. This rearrangement joins TRBV19 to TRBJ1-6; 7 bases align to TRBD1. V dropped 6 bases and J dropped 10; count of bases not matched to a gene: 12. Germline V CDR1 and CDR2: LNHDA, SQIVND (reference sequence). The CDR3 is 15 amino acids.

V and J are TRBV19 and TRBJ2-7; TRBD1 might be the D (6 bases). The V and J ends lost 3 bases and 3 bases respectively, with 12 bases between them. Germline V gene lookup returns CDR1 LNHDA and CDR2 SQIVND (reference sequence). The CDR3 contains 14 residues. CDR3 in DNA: TGTGCCAGTAGTATCAGGGGTCCGATCTACGAGCAGTACTTC. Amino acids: CASSIRGPIYEQYF.

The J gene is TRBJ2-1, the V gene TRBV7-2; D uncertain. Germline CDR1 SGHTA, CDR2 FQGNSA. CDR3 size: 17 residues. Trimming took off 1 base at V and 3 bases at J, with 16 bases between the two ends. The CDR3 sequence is CASSLEPIRCLYNEQFF. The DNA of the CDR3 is TGTGCCAGCAGCTTAGAGCCGATTCGGTGCCTCTACAATGAGCAGTTCTTC.

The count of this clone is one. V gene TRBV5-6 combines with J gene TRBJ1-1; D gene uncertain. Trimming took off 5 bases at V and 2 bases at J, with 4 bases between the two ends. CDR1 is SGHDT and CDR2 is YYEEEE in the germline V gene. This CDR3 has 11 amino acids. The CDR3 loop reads CASSSNTEAFF. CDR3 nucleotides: TGTGCCAGCAGTTCTAACACTGAAGCTTTCTTT.

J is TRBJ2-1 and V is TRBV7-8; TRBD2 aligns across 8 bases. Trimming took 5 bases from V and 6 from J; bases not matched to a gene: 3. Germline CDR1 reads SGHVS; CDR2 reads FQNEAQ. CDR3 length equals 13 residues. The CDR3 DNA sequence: TGTGCCAGCAGCGGACTAGCCGGCAATGAGCAGTTCTTC. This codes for CASSGLAGNEQFF.

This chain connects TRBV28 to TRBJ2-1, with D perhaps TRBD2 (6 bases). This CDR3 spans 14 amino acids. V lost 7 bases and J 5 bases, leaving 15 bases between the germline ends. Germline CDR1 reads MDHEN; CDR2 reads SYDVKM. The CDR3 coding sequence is TGTGCCAGCATTAGAGGAGGGCTCGACAATGAGCAGTTCTTC. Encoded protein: CASIRGGLDNEQFF.

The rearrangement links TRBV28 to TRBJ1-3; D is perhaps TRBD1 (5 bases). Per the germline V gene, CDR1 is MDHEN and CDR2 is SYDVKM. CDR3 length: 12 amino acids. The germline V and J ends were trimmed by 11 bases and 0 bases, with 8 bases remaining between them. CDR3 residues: CAGGGSGNTIYF. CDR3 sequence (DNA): TGTGCCGGGGGGGGCTCTGGAAACACCATATATTTT.

CDR3 sequence (DNA): TGTGCCAGCAGTGATGACACCTATGGCTACACCTTC. Its protein product is CASSDDTYGYTF. The rearrangement uses TRBV6-1 and TRBJ1-2; D gene uncertain. Germline V gene data show CDR1 as MNHNS and CDR2 as SASEGT. The CDR3 covers 12 residues. The V and J ends lost 3 bases and 4 bases respectively, with 6 bases between them.

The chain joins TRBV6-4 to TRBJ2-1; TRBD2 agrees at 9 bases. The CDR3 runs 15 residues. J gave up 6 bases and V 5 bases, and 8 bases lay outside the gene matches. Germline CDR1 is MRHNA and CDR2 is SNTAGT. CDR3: CASSLSSGTSNEQFF. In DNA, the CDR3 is TGTGCCAGCAGTCTGTCTAGCGGGACATCCAATGAGCAGTTCTTC.

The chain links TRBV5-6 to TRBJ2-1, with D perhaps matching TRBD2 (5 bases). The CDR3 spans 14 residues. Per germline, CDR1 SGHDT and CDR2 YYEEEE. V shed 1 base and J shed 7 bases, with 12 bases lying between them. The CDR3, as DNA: TGTGCCAGCAGCTTGATGTCGGGGTCAAATGAGCAGTTCTTC. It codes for CASSLMSGSNEQFF.

The CDR3 sequence: CASSERGQGASGELFF. The CDR3 region has the DNA TGCGCCAGCAGCGAACGGGGACAGGGGGCCAGCGGGGAGCTGTTTTTT. This chain joins TRBV4-1 and TRBJ2-2; 12 bases line up with TRBD1. The CDR3 runs 16 residues. Losses at the gene ends were 5 bases for V and 7 bases for J; bases not matched to a gene: 8. In germline, CDR1 is MGHRA, CDR2 YSYEKL.

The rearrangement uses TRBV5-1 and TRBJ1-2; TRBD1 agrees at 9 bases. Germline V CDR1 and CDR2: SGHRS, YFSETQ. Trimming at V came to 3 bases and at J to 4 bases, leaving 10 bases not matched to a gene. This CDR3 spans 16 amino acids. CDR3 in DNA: TGCGCCAGCAGCTCGGGTGCGTCGACAGGGGGCTATGGCTACACCTTC. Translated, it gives CASSSGASTGGYGYTF.

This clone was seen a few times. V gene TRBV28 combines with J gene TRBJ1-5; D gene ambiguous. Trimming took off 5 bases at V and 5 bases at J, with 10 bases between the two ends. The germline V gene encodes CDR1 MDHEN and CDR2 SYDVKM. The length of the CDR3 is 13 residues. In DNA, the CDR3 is TGTGCCAGCAGTCCCGAGGGTCATCAGCCCCAGCATTTT. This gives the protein CASSPEGHQPQHF.

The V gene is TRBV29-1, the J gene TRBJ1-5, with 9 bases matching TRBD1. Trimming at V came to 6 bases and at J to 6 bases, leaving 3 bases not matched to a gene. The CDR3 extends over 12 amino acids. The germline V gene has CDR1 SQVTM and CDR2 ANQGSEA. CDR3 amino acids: CSVGQGSQPQHF. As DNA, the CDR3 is TGCAGCGTGGGACAGGGAAGTCAGCCCCAGCATTTT.

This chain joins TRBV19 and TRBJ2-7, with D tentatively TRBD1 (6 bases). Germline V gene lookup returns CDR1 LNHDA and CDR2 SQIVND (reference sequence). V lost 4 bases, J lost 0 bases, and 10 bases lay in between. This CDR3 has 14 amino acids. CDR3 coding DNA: TGTGCCAGTAGTACCACAGGGATCTCCTACGAGCAGTACTTC. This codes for CASSTTGISYEQYF.

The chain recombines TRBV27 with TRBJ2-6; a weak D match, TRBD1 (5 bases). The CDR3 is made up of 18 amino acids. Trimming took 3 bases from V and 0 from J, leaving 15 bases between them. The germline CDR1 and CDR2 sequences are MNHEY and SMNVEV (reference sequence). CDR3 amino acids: CASSFQGRPSSGANVLTF. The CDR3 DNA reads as TGTGCCAGCAGTTTTCAGGGTCGACCGAGCTCTGGGGCCAACGTCCTGACTTTC.

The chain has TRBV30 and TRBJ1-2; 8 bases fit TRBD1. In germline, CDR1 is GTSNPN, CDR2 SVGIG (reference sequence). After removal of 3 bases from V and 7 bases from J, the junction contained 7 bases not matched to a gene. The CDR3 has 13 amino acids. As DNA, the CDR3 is TGTGCCTGGAGCGATGGACAGGGCCTTGGCTACACCTTC. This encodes CAWSDGQGLGYTF.

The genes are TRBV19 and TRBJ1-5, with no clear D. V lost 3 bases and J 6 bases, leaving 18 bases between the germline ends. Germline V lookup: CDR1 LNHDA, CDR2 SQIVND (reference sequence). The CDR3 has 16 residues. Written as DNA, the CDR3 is TGTGCCAGTAGTATTAACGAGGCTGGGTCCGGTCAGCCCCAGCATTTT. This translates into CASSINEAGSGQPQHF.

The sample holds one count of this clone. The DNA of the CDR3 is TGCGCCAGCAGCCAAGGCCACCAGGACAGGGCATACTATGGCTACACCTTC. Amino acids: CASSQGHQDRAYYGYTF. The J gene is TRBJ1-2, the V gene TRBV4-3; 8 bases fit TRBD1. CDR1 LGHNA and CDR2 YSLEER come from the germline V gene. The J segment lost 3 bases and the V segment lost 1 base, leaving 10 bases of the junction unmatched. The CDR3 covers 17 residues.